This is a list of T cell receptor beta chains from one sample in a study of shared clonotypes between healthy human individuals. Clones were read by immunoSEQ multiplex PCR, and TCRdb kept only the in-frame ones, dropping some. In the table there are about 1 million clones, around four fifths of which are singletons. Material for sequencing was memory CD4+ T cells sorted from blood. These receptors originate from a man younger than 35 in good health. Each CDR3 is given with its conserved first and last residue. D genes are given only for firm matches. Clone sizes are given selectively: once, few, many, or a class where the clone is expanded.

.	TRBV7-2	few	TRBJ2-7	TGTGCCAGCAGCTTAGGCACCTGGGGTTCCGAGCAGTACTTC	CASSLGTWGSEQYF
.	TRBV30	once	TRBJ1-2	TGTGCCTGGAGGCAGAGTAACTATGGCTACACCTTC	CAWRQSNYGYTF
TRBD1	TRBV6-5	once	TRBJ2-2	TGTGCCAGCAGGGGGACAGGGGTCGTCGGGGAGCTGTTTTTT	CASRGTGVVGELFF
.	TRBV6-5	.	TRBJ2-7	TGTGCCAGCAATAAGGCCGGGGGTTCCTACGAGCAGTACTTC	CASNKAGGSYEQYF
.	TRBV29-1	.	TRBJ2-1	TGCAGCGTCCGGGACAACTCCTACAATGAGCAGTTCTTC	CSVRDNSYNEQFF
TRBD2	TRBV7-2	.	TRBJ2-7	TGTGCCAGCAGCTTAACGCGGGAGTACGAGCAGTACTTC	CASSLTREYEQYF
.	TRBV19	.	TRBJ2-7	TGTGCCAGTCGGCTGCCTTTGAGCTCCTACGAGCAGTACTTC	CASRLPLSSYEQYF
.	TRBV21-1	.	TRBJ2-7	TGTGCCAGCAGCCAGCTAAGATCGGGGGGCTTCTACGAGCAGTACTTC	CASSQLRSGGFYEQYF
.	TRBV6-1	.	TRBJ2-3	TGTGCCAGCAGGCCCAGGGGCACAGATACGCAGTATTTT	CASRPRGTDTQYF
.	TRBV19	.	TRBJ2-6	TGTGCCAGTAGGTCAACATCAATAGGGGGTGGTCGGGCACCATTCCACGGGGCCAACGTCCTGACTTTC	CASRSTSIGGGRAPFHGANVLTF
.	TRBV28	.	TRBJ1-5	TGTGCCAGCAGTTCTGATCAGCCCCAGCATTTT	CASSSDQPQHF
.	TRBV19	few	TRBJ2-2	TGTGCCAGTAGTATTTCAGGGACGAACACCGGGGAGCTGTTTTTT	CASSISGTNTGELFF
TRBD1	TRBV11-2	.	TRBJ1-2	TGTGCCAGCAGCCAGACAGGGAAGAGTGGCTACACCTTC	CASSQTGKSGYTF
.	TRBV2	many	TRBJ2-3	TGTGCCAGCAATCGGGCTAGCACAGATACGCAGTATTTT	CASNRASTDTQYF
TRBD1	TRBV25-1	.	TRBJ2-2	TGTGCCAGCAGCTCCGGGACAGGGGGGAACACCGGGGAGCTGTTTTTT	CASSSGTGGNTGELFF
.	TRBV4-3	few	TRBJ2-5	TGCGCCAGCAGCCAATGGGTGGAGGGAGAGACCCAGTACTTC	CASSQWVEGETQYF
TRBD2	TRBV11-2	few	TRBJ2-3	TGTGCCAGCAGTGTTACTAGCGGGAGAAGGACAGATACGCAGTATTTT	CASSVTSGRRTDTQYF
.	TRBV5-1	.	TRBJ1-1	TGCGCCAGCAGCGCGTCCCAGGTGTCTGGCACTGAAGCTTTCTTT	CASSASQVSGTEAFF
.	TRBV13	.	TRBJ2-7	TGTGCCAGCAGCCCCCCCTCGAGTGGGTATTACCACGAGCAGTACTTC	CASSPPSSGYYHEQYF
.	TRBV5-1	few	TRBJ1-1	TGCGCCAGCAGCTTGGCAGGGCCTGGGGAAGCTTTCTTT	CASSLAGPGEAFF
.	TRBV5-1	once	TRBJ2-6	TGCGCCAGCAGTTTCCAGACCTCTGGGGCCAACGTCCTGACTTTC	CASSFQTSGANVLTF
.	TRBV6-1	once	TRBJ1-3	TGTGCCAGCAGTGAAGAGGCCCGGGTACAGACCATATATTTT	CASSEEARVQTIYF
.	TRBV30	.	TRBJ2-7	TGTGCCTGGAGCCCCGCCTACTACGAGCAGTACTTC	CAWSPAYYEQYF
TRBD1	TRBV7-6	.	TRBJ2-2	TGTGCCAGCAGCCTGGGACAGGGGAACACCGGGGAGCTGTTTTTT	CASSLGQGNTGELFF
TRBD1	TRBV6-5	.	TRBJ2-7	TGTGCCAGCAGGACAGGGTTGGGCTACGAGCAGTACTTC	CASRTGLGYEQYF
TRBD2	TRBV10-1	.	TRBJ2-7	TGCGCCAGCAGTTTGACTAGCGGGAGTTGGAACGAGCAGTACTTC	CASSLTSGSWNEQYF
.	TRBV5-1	.	TRBJ2-3	TGCGCCAGCAGCTTGGCAGGTGAAGGTACGCAGTATTTT	CASSLAGEGTQYF
.	TRBV6-6	.	TRBJ2-7	TGTGCCAGCAGTTACCGCGACAGCCGTTTCTACGAGCAGTACTTC	CASSYRDSRFYEQYF
.	TRBV10-3	.	TRBJ2-1	TGTGCCATCAGTGAGTCGAGGGGAGGATACAATGAGCAGTTCTTC	CAISESRGGYNEQFF
TRBD1	TRBV5-1	few	TRBJ1-4	TGCGCCAGCAGCTTGGGCGGGACAGAGAATGAAAAACTGTTTTTT	CASSLGGTENEKLFF
.	TRBV30	.	TRBJ1-4	TGTGCCTGGAGTCGAGGGGGTTTCCGGGCAACTAATGAAAAACTGTTTTTT	CAWSRGGFRATNEKLFF
.	TRBV6-4	.	TRBJ1-6	TGTGCCAGCAGCTTAGGGACCGGGGAGAGAAGCTCCTATAATTCACCCCTCCACTTT	CASSLGTGERSSYNSPLHF
TRBD2	TRBV7-2	.	TRBJ2-7	TGTGCCAGCAGCTTAGCGCGGACTAGCGGGACCCCCTACGAGCAGTACTTC	CASSLARTSGTPYEQYF
.	TRBV2	.	TRBJ2-1	TGTGCCAGCAGTGAAGCGTTCGGAAGCTCCTACAATGAGCAGTTCTTC	CASSEAFGSSYNEQFF
TRBD1	TRBV7-9	.	TRBJ2-6	TGTGCCAGCAGCCCCCCCGGTTCACAGGGGGCGTCTGGGGCCAACGTCCTGACTTTC	CASSPPGSQGASGANVLTF
.	TRBV19	.	TRBJ2-2	TGTGCCAGTAGTATAGGTGGGCTTAGCGGGGAGCTGTTTTTT	CASSIGGLSGELFF
.	TRBV6-6	.	TRBJ2-3	TGTGCCAGCAGTCAACCCCCTGCGCGAGATACGCAGTATTTT	CASSQPPARDTQYF
.	TRBV18	.	TRBJ2-7	TGTGCCAGCTCACCATCAGGGCACGAGCAGTACTTC	CASSPSGHEQYF
.	TRBV5-1	.	TRBJ2-5	TGCGCCAGCAGCTTGGGGGAGGCGGAGACCCAGTACTTC	CASSLGEAETQYF
.	TRBV5-1	.	TRBJ2-2	TGCGCCAGCAGCTTGGGACGAATGAACACCGGGGAGCTGTTTTTT	CASSLGRMNTGELFF
.	TRBV7-2	.	TRBJ2-5	TGTGCCAGCAGCGGACAGGAGGGGGGAGGAGAGACCCAGTACTTC	CASSGQEGGGETQYF
.	TRBV28	.	TRBJ1-6	TGTGCCAGCAGTTTAAGGCCGGAGGCGAGCCTTTATAATTCACCCCTCCACTTT	CASSLRPEASLYNSPLHF
.	TRBV6-6	.	TRBJ1-2	TGTGCCAGCAGTTACGGGGGCTATGGCTACACCTTC	CASSYGGYGYTF
TRBD1	TRBV27	.	TRBJ2-7	TGTGCCAGCAGTTACCGCAGGGGGCTCGGCGACGAGCAGTACTTC	CASSYRRGLGDEQYF
.	TRBV5-1	.	TRBJ2-5	TGCGCCAGCAGCTTGACGACCTCCCAAGAGACCCAGTACTTC	CASSLTTSQETQYF
TRBD1	TRBV11-2	few	TRBJ2-5	TGTGCCAGCAGCCCCGGGACAGGTTTACAAGAGACCCAGTACTTC	CASSPGTGLQETQYF
.	TRBV9	.	TRBJ2-2	TGTGCCAGCAGCGTAGACCCTAGCCGGACCGGGGAGCTGTTTTTT	CASSVDPSRTGELFF
TRBD2	TRBV9	.	TRBJ2-3	TGTGCCAGCAGCGTAGGGCTAGCGGGAGGTGGTTTGGGTAATACGCAGTATTTT	CASSVGLAGGGLGNTQYF
.	TRBV9	few	TRBJ1-5	TGTGCCAGCAGCGTAAGCGGAAGCAATCAGCCCCAGCATTTT	CASSVSGSNQPQHF
.	TRBV11-3	many	TRBJ1-1	TGTGCCAGCAGCTTAAAGTGGCCTAGGGTCCCGAACACTGAAGCTTTCTTT	CASSLKWPRVPNTEAFF
TRBD1	TRBV6-5	.	TRBJ2-7	TGTGCCAGCAAAAAGGCAGGGGGCGCGGGGGAGCAGTACTTC	CASKKAGGAGEQYF
TRBD1	TRBV15	many	TRBJ2-7	TGTGCCACCAGCAGAGCCCACGATGGGACAGAGTACTTC	CATSRAHDGTEYF
TRBD1	TRBV2	.	TRBJ2-4	TGTGCCAGCAGTGAAGCACCTCTCCAGGGGGCTTCCAAAAACATTCAGTACTTC	CASSEAPLQGASKNIQYF
.	TRBV6-4	.	TRBJ2-7	TGTGCCAGCAGTCCAAGTTTTGAGCAGTACTTC	CASSPSFEQYF
TRBD1	TRBV4-1	many	TRBJ1-2	TGCGCCAGCAGCCAAGCGACAGGGGGCGCTAAGTATGGCTACACCTTC	CASSQATGGAKYGYTF
.	TRBV13	.	TRBJ2-7	TGTGCCAGCAGCAGTGCGGCGGAGGCAACCCACGAGCAGTGCTTC	CASSSAAEATHEQCF
.	TRBV29-1	once	TRBJ1-3	TGCAGCGCCACAGGAGTCTCTGGAAACACCATATATTTT	CSATGVSGNTIYF